Listed below are T cell receptor beta chains from one sample, sequenced in a study of cytomegalovirus exposure and HLA in healthy donors. Produced via immunoSEQ multiplex PCR; TCRdb's table is partial and in-frame only. The sample lists fewer than 200,000 clones; around 80% were seen once. The sequenced sample consisted of PBMCs. The receptors originated from a man aged 35 to 55 in good health and CMV-seropositive. The CDR3 runs from the conserved cysteine through the conserved F or W. A D gene is named only where the DNA matches it firmly. Part of the rows lack a size; the others show once, few, many or a class for expanded clones.

>TRBJ2-6|TRBV29-1|.|.
CSVVGHREGANVLTF
TGCAGCGTTGTAGGACACCGAGAGGGGGCCAACGTCCTGACTTTC
>TRBJ1-2|TRBV11-2|.|.
CASSLLSGYGYTF
TGTGCCAGCAGCCTCCTAAGCGGCTATGGCTACACCTTC
>TRBJ2-1|TRBV7-2|.|.
CASSLVDEQFF
TGTGCCAGCAGCTTAGTAGATGAGCAGTTCTTC
>TRBJ2-5|TRBV7-9|TRBD1|once
CASSHGQGGETQYF
TGTGCCAGCAGCCACGGACAGGGTGGTGAGACCCAGTACTTC
>TRBJ2-1|TRBV28|.|.
CASTTNRAGEQFF
TGTGCCAGCACTACCAACAGGGCGGGTGAGCAGTTCTTC
>TRBJ1-4|TRBV28|.|.
CASSLSQRTTNEKLFF
TGTGCCAGCAGTTTAAGCCAAAGAACAACTAATGAAAAACTGTTTTTT
>TRBJ2-7|TRBV5-6|TRBD1|.
CASSAPGQESSYEQYF
TGTGCCAGCAGCGCTCCGGGACAGGAGAGCTCCTACGAGCAGTACTTC
>TRBJ2-5|TRBV2|TRBD1|few
CASSYGTGQETQYF
TGTGCCAGCAGCTACGGGACAGGCCAAGAGACCCAGTACTTC
>TRBJ1-2|TRBV2|.|.
CASSGQGPGYGYTF
TGTGCCAGCAGTGGCCAGGGGCCAGGCTATGGCTACACCTTC
>TRBJ1-1|TRBV4-2|.|.
CASSQVARENTEAFF
TGTGCCAGCAGCCAAGTTGCCAGGGAGAACACTGAAGCTTTCTTT
>TRBJ1-6|TRBV7-6|.|.
CASSLEPPGARSYNSPLHF
TGTGCCAGCAGCTTAGAACCCCCAGGGGCCCGCTCCTATAATTCACCCCTCCACTTT
>TRBJ2-1|TRBV11-3|TRBD2|.
CASSLGGLAGGHNEQFF
TGTGCCAGCAGCTTAGGGGGACTAGCGGGAGGGCACAATGAGCAGTTCTTC
>TRBJ2-7|TRBV9|.|.
CASSVGQMYEQYF
TGTGCCAGCAGCGTAGGACAGATGTACGAGCAGTACTTC
>TRBJ1-5|TRBV28|TRBD1|.
CASNRDRGHQPQHF
TGTGCCAGCAATCGGGACAGGGGGCATCAGCCCCAGCATTTT
>TRBJ2-5|TRBV19|TRBD2|.
CASSIAGGETQYF
TGTGCCAGTAGTATAGCCGGGGGGGAGACCCAGTACTTC
>TRBJ2-5|TRBV27|.|.
CASRGGPGQPQETQYF
TGTGCCAGCAGGGGGGGACCGGGACAGCCGCAAGAGACCCAGTACTTC
>TRBJ1-1|TRBV6-1|.|.
CASNPYITREAFF
TGTGCCAGCAACCCATATATAACACGCGAAGCTTTCTTT
>TRBJ2-7|TRBV9|.|.
CASSVVEVPYEQYF
TGTGCCAGCAGCGTAGTCGAAGTGCCCTACGAGCAGTACTTC
>TRBJ1-2|TRBV7-6|.|.
CASSLAGGNGYTF
TGTGCCAGCAGCTTAGCAGGGGGAAATGGCTACACCTTC
>TRBJ2-2|TRBV18|.|.
CASSPVTGELFF
TGTGCCAGCTCACCAGTAACCGGGGAGCTGTTTTTT
>TRBJ1-2|TRBV18|TRBD1|.
CASSLPGTGGNYGYTF
TGTGCCAGCTCACTCCCCGGGACAGGGGGCAACTATGGCTACACCTTC
>TRBJ2-5|TRBV5-1|TRBD2|.
CASSLTSGQETQYF
TGCGCCAGCAGCTTGACTAGCGGACAAGAGACCCAGTACTTC
>TRBJ2-7|TRBV30|.|.
CAWSNGGSYEQYF
TGTGCCTGGAGTAACGGCGGTTCCTACGAGCAGTACTTC
>TRBJ1-6|TRBV10-3|.|.
CAISGTTNSPLHF
TGTGCCATCAGTGGCACAACTAATTCACCCCTCCACTTT
>TRBJ2-3|TRBV30|TRBD2|.
CAWSTSGSDTQYF
TGTGCCTGGTCGACTAGCGGGAGCGATACGCAGTATTTT
>TRBJ2-5|TRBV5-1|.|.
CASSLAREKETQYF
TGCGCCAGCAGCTTGGCCCGGGAGAAGGAGACCCAGTACTTC
>TRBJ2-7|TRBV7-2|TRBD2|.
CASSLGLGEQYF
TGTGCCAGCAGCCTCGGACTAGGCGAGCAGTACTTC
>TRBJ2-1|TRBV7-9|TRBD2|once
CASSHEATSGTYNEQFF
TGTGCCAGCAGCCACGAAGCCACTAGCGGGACCTACAATGAGCAGTTCTTC
>TRBJ1-1|TRBV10-3|.|.
CAISETYEAFF
TGTGCCATCAGTGAAACATATGAAGCTTTCTTT
>TRBJ1-6|TRBV10-3|TRBD1|.
CAISGGTGGNSPLHF
TGTGCCATCAGTGGGGGGACAGGAGGAAATTCACCCCTCCACTTT
>TRBJ1-3|TRBV4-3|.|.
CASSQNTGGGNTIYF
TGCGCCAGCAGCCAGAATACGGGTGGTGGAAACACCATATATTTT
>TRBJ2-5|TRBV5-6|.|.
CASSLVGVGQETQYF
TGTGCCAGCAGCTTAGTCGGGGTGGGCCAAGAGACCCAGTACTTC
>TRBJ2-5|TRBV7-2|.|.
CASSLAVGGETQYF
TGTGCCAGCAGCTTAGCAGTCGGGGGAGAGACCCAGTACTTC
>TRBJ2-1|TRBV7-3|.|.
CASSLKAGGSGVEQFF
TGTGCCAGCAGCTTAAAAGCGGGTGGGTCGGGGGTGGAGCAGTTCTTC
>TRBJ1-1|TRBV18|.|.
CASSPRRGENTEAFF
TGTGCCAGCTCACCACGCCGGGGGGAGAACACTGAAGCTTTCTTT
>TRBJ1-2|TRBV15|TRBD1|.
CATSAPGRGGNGGYTF
TGTGCCACCAGCGCCCCCGGCCGAGGGGGCAATGGTGGCTACACCTTC
>TRBJ2-2|TRBV5-1|TRBD1|.
CASTTGGATGELFF
TGCGCCAGCACAACAGGGGGCGCGACCGGGGAGCTGTTTTTT
>TRBJ1-2|TRBV5-1|.|.
CASSPDGTSGYGYTF
TGCGCCAGCAGCCCGGACGGAACTAGTGGCTATGGCTACACCTTC
>TRBJ2-2|TRBV7-2|TRBD2|few
CASSQRGGRFGELFF
TGTGCCAGCAGCCAGCGGGGGGGTCGGTTCGGGGAGCTGTTTTTT